The 11 T cell receptor gamma chains listed next were all sequenced from one sample in a study of gamma delta lymphoproliferative disorders and STAT genes. The receptor sequences were amplified from genomic DNA of peripheral blood mononuclear cells. TCRdb applied CATT to the multiplex PCR reads for clone calling. The table shows over 4,000 gamma-chain clones, with about 8% occurring only once. The sequenced material came from blood. These TCRs come from a human donor in good health.

This clone is medium-sized by share. The chain uses TRGV10 and TRGJ1 or TRGJ2. TCRdb is silent on the J gene; assignment here came from matching the DNA to germline. TRGV10 is known as an ORF, though its function is uncertain. CDR3 length equals 17 residues. J was trimmed by 2 bases and V by 8 bases; bases with no gene match: 19. CDR3: CAAWDYHPNCYYYKKLF. DNA for the CDR3: TGTGCTGCGTGGGATTATCACCCTAATTGTTATTATTATAAGAAACTCTTT.

This clone is categorized as medium-sized. The V call is TRGV11, the J call TRGJ1 or TRGJ2. Here the J gene came from matching the DNA to germline, since TCRdb omits it. TRGV11 is designated an ORF whose function remains uncertain. Trimming took 4 bases from V and 3 from J; bases not matched to a gene: 6. The CDR3 extends over 14 amino acids. CDR3: CACWISLSYYKKLF. The CDR3 region has the DNA TGTGCCTGCTGGATTAGCCTATCTTATTATAAGAAACTCTTT.

This clone was counted only a few times. The DNA is omitted, as the CDR3 cannot be located on it reliably, and the CDR3 follows TCRdb's listing. In the same sample, other DNA sequences code for this CDR3. There is no J gene call, but TRGV11 is given as the V gene. TRGV11 is flagged as an ORF with uncertain function. From its first to its last residue, the CDR3 has 13 amino acids. CDR3: CTTVPAGGYKKLF.

This clone was counted at least ten times. This CDR3 is also generated by other DNA sequences in the sample. The chain is built from TRGV4 and TRGJ1 or TRGJ2. Here the J gene was assigned by germline matching of the DNA, as TCRdb has none. Germline lookup yields CDR1 EGSTGY and CDR2 YDSYTSSV. V was clipped by 0 bases and J by 4 bases; unmatched bases: 6. The CDR3 length is 14 residues. The CDR3 nucleotides are TGTGCCACCTGGGATGGGCTGGGCTATTATAAGAAACTCTTT. Translation: CATWDGLGYYKKLF.

This clone is deemed medium-sized. The J gene is TRGJP1, the V gene TRGV8. Matching the DNA to germline supplied the J gene, which TCRdb does not give. The germline CDR1 and CDR2 sequences are VENAVY and YDSYNSRV. The V and J ends lost 3 bases and 0 bases, in that order; junction bases with no gene match: 7. This CDR3 has 16 amino acids. The CDR3 DNA reads TGTGCCACCTGGGATGGGGAGAATACCACTGGTTGGTTCAAGATATTT. The encoded protein is CATWDGENTTGWFKIF.

Within the sample, this clone is medium-sized. V gene TRGV4 combines with J gene TRGJP1. The J gene, missing from TCRdb, was assigned here through DNA to germline matching. The CDR3 consists of 14 residues. Germline CDR1 reads EGSTGY; CDR2 reads YDSYTSSV. V gave up 11 bases and J gave up 0 bases; unmatched junction bases: 9. The CDR3 DNA reads as TGTGCCATAGGTTTATATACCACTGGTTGGTTCAAGATATTT. This codes for CAIGLYTTGWFKIF.

This clone rates as medium-sized (0.01 to 0.1%). This rearrangement joins TRGV4 to TRGJ1 or TRGJ2. TCRdb offers no J gene call, so here the DNA was matched to germline to obtain one. The CDR3 has 13 amino acids. The J segment lost 10 bases and the V segment lost 2 bases, leaving 11 bases of the junction unmatched. Germline lookup yields CDR1 EGSTGY and CDR2 YDSYTSSV. The CDR3 loop is CATWDVLMGKKLF. CDR3 coding DNA: TGTGCCACCTGGGATGTTCTTATGGGGAAGAAACTCTTT.

In this sample, this clone is medium-sized. The gene calls are TRGV4 and TRGJP1. The J gene was missing in TCRdb and was found by matching the end of the DNA to germline. The CDR3 length is 14 residues. Unmatched junction bases numbered 7, after V lost 5 bases and J lost 4 bases. The V gene's germline CDR1 is EGSTGY and CDR2 YDSYTSSV. The CDR3 loop is CATWAGDTGWFKIF. Written as DNA, the CDR3 is TGTGCCACCTGGGCAGGAGACACTGGTTGGTTCAAGATATTT.

With respect to this clone: Possible read error: a much larger clone is one base away. Because the CDR3's place on the DNA is in doubt, the DNA is left out and the CDR3 is given as listed by TCRdb. No J gene was assigned, while the V gene was called as TRGV11. TRGV11 counts as an open reading frame of uncertain function. The CDR3 length is 15 residues, termini included. CDR3 loop: CTTVPAGLGTDGKLF.

The table lists this clone with many counts. The sample carries other DNA sequences with the same CDR3. J is TRGJ1 or TRGJ2 and V is TRGV9. TCRdb supplies no J gene; here it was assigned by aligning the nucleotide sequence to germline. The CDR3 has 14 residues. The ends lost 0 bases at V and 1 base at J; junction bases unmatched: 3. Germline loops: CDR1 GITISATS, CDR2 ISYDGTV (reference sequence). The CDR3 region has the DNA TGTGCCTTGTGGGAGGTGCCTAATTATTATAAGAAACTCTTT. Its protein is CALWEVPNYYKKLF.

This clone is judged medium-sized (0.01 to 0.1%). The CDR3 sequence is CATWDRPAYGYKKLF. The DNA of the CDR3 is TGTGCCACCTGGGACAGGCCCGCCTACGGTTATAAGAAACTCTTT. The V gene is TRGV3, the J gene TRGJ1 or TRGJ2. Assignment of the J gene here rests on matching the DNA to germline, because TCRdb gives none. The CDR3 contains 15 residues. Unmatched junction bases numbered 11, after V lost 0 bases and J lost 6 bases. The germline V gene encodes CDR1 VTNTFY and CDR2 YDVSTARD (reference sequence).